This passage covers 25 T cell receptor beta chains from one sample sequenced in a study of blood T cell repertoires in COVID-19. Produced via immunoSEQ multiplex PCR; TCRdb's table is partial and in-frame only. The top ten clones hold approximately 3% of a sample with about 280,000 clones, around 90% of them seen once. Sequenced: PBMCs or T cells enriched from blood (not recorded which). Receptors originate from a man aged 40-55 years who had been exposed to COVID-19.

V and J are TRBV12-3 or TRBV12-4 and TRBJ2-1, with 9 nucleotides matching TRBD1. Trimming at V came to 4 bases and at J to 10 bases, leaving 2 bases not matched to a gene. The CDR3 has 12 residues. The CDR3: CASSWDRDEQFF. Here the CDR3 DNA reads TGTGCCAGCAGTTGGGACAGGGACGAGCAGTTCTTC.

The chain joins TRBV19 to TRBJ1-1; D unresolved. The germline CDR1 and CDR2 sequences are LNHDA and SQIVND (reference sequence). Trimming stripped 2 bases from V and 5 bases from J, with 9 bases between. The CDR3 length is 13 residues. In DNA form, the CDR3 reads TGTGCCAGTAGTATACCCGTCGGTACTGAAGCTTTCTTT. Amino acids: CASSIPVGTEAFF.

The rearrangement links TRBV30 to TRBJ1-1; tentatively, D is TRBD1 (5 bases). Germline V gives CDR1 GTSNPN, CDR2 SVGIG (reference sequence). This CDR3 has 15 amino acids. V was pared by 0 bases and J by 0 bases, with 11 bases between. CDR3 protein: CAWSVRGRVNTEAFF. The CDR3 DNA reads TGTGCCTGGAGTGTGAGAGGCAGGGTGAACACTGAAGCTTTCTTT.

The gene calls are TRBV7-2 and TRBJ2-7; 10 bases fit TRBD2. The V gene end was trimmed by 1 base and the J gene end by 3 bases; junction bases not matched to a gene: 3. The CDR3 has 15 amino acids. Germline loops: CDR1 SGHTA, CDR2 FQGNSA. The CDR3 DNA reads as TGTGCCAGCAGCTTAGGACTAGCGGGTCTCTACGAGCAGTACTTC. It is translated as CASSLGLAGLYEQYF.

The DNA for the CDR3 is TGTGCCAGCAGCTTCTCCACAAGACTGTATGAAAAACTGTTTTTT. It specifies CASSFSTRLYEKLFF. The chain carries TRBV5-8 and TRBJ1-4; D not certain. V lost 2 bases and J 6 bases, leaving 14 bases between the germline ends. This CDR3 is 15 amino acids long. Per germline, CDR1 SGHTS and CDR2 YDEGEE. Full variable domain (rest looked up from reference TRBV5-8 and TRBJ1-4): EAGVTQSPTHLIKTRGQQATLRCSPISGHTSVYWYQQALGLGLQFLLWYDEGEERNRGNFPPRFSGRQFPNYSSELNVNALELEDSALYLCASSFSTRLYEKLFFGSGTQLSVL.

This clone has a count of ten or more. For the CDR3, the DNA is TGTGCCATCAGTACTCCCCCCGAGAACGGTGGAAACACCATATATTTT. Translated: CAISTPPENGGNTIYF. The gene calls are TRBV10-3 and TRBJ1-3; D gene ambiguous. Germline V gene data show CDR1 as ENHRY and CDR2 as SYGVKD. V gave up 5 bases and J gave up 3 bases, with 17 bases separating them. The CDR3 is made up of 16 amino acids.

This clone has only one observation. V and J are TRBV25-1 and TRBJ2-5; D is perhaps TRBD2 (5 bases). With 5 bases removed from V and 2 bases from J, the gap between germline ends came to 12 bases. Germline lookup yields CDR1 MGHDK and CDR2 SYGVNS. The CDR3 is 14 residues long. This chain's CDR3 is CASSKLVLQETQYF. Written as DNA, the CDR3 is TGTGCCAGCAGTAAACTAGTATTGCAAGAGACCCAGTACTTC.

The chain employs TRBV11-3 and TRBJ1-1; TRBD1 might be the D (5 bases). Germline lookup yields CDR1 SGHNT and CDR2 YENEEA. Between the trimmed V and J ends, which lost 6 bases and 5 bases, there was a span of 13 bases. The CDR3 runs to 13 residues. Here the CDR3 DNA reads TGTGCCAGCAGTCCAGGGTTTTTAACTGAAGCTTTCTTT. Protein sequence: CASSPGFLTEAFF. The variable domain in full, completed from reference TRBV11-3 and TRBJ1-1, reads EAGVVQSPRYKIIEKKQPVAFWCNPISGHNTLYWYLQNLGQGPELLIRYENEEAVDDSQLPKDRFSAERLKGVDSTLKIQPAELGDSAVYLCASSPGFLTEAFFGQGTRLTVV.

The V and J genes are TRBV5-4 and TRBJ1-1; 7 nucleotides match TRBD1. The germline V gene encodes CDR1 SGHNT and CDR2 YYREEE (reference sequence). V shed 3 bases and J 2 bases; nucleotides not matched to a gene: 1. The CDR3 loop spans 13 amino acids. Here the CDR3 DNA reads TGTGCCAGCAGCTGGGACAGCAACACTGAAGCTTTCTTT. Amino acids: CASSWDSNTEAFF.

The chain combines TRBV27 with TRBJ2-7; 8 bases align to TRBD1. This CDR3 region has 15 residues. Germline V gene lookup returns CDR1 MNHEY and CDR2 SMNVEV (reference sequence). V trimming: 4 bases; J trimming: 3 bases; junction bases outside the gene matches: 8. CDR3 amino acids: CASSSLGTGDYEQYF. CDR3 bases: TGTGCCAGCAGTTCGCTCGGGACAGGAGACTACGAGCAGTACTTC.

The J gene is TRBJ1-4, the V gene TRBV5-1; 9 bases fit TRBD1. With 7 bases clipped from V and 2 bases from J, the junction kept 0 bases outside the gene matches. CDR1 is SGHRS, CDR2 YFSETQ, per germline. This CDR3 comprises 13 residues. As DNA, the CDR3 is TGCGCCAGCGGGACAGGGACTAATGAAAAACTGTTTTTT. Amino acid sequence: CASGTGTNEKLFF. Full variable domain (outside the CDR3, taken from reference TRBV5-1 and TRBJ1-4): KAGVTQTPRYLIKTRGQQVTLSCSPISGHRSVSWYQQTPGQGLQFLFEYFSETQRNKGNFPGRFSGRQFSNSRSEMNVSTLELGDSALYLCASGTGTNEKLFFGSGTQLSVL.

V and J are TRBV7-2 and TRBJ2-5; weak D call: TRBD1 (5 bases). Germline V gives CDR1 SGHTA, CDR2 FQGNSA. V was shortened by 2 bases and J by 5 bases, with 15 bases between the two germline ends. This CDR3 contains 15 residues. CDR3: CASSLSRGAGETQYF. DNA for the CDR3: TGTGCCAGCAGCTTATCCCGTGGGGCCGGGGAGACCCAGTACTTC. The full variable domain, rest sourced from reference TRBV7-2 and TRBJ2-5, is GAGVSQSPSNKVTEKGKDVELRCDPISGHTALYWYRQSLGQGLEFLIYFQGNSAPDKSGLPSDRFSAERTGGSVSTLTIQRTQQEDSAVYLCASSLSRGAGETQYFGPGTRLLVL.

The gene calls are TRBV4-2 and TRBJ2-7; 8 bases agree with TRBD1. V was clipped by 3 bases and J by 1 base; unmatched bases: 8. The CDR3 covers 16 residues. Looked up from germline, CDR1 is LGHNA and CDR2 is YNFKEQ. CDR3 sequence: CASSHPPGQGSYEQYF. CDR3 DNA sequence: TGTGCCAGCAGCCATCCCCCCGGACAGGGTTCCTACGAGCAGTACTTC.

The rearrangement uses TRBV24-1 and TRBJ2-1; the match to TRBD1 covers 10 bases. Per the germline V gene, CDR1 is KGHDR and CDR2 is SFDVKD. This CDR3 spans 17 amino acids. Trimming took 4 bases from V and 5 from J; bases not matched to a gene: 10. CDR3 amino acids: CATSDPSRDRGNNEQFF. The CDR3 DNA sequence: TGTGCCACCAGTGACCCGAGCCGGGACAGGGGTAACAATGAGCAGTTCTTC.

CDR3 loop: CASSIDLNEKLFF. CDR3 bases: TGTGCCAGTAGTATAGACCTTAATGAAAAACTGTTTTTT. The chain couples TRBV19 to TRBJ1-4, with D uncertain. CDR3 length: 13 amino acids. Trimming left V 0 bases short and J 4 bases short, with 3 bases between. Germline-derived CDR1 and CDR2 are LNHDA and SQIVND (reference sequence).

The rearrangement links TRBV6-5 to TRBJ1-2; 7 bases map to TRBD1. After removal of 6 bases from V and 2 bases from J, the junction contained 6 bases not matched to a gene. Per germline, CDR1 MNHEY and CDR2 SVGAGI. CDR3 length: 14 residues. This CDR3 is CASSPTGRNYGYTF. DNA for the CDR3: TGTGCCAGCAGCCCGACAGGGCGCAACTATGGCTACACCTTC.

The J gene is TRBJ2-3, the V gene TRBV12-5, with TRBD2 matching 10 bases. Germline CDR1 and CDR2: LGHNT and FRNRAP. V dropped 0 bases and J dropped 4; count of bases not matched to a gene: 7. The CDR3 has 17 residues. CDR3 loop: CASGLVGAGGVADTQYF. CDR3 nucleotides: TGTGCTAGTGGTTTGGTAGGAGCGGGAGGGGTGGCAGATACGCAGTATTTT.

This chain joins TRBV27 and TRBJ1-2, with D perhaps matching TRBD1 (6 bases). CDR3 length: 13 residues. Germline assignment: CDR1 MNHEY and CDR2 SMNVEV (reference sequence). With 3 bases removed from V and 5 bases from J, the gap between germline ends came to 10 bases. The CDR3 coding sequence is TGTGCCAGCAGTTTGGGGGCCGATTATGGCTACACCTTC. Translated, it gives CASSLGADYGYTF.

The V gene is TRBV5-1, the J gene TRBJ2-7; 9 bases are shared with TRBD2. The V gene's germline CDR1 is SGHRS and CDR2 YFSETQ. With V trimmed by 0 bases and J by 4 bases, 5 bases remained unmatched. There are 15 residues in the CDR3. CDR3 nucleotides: TGCGCCAGCAGCTTGGGATTGCGGGAGGGTTACGAGCAGTACTTC. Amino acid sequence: CASSLGLREGYEQYF.

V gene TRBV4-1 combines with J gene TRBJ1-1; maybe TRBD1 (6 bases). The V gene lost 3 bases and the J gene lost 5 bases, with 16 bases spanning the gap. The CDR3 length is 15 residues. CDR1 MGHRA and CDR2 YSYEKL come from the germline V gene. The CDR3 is CASSQETGRRTEAFF. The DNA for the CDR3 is TGCGCCAGCAGCCAGGAGACAGGCCGCAGGACTGAAGCTTTCTTT.

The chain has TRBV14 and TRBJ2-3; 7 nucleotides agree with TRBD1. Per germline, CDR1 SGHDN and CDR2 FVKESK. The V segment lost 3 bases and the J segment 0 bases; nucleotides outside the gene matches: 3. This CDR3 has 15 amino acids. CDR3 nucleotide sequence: TGTGCCAGCAGCCATGGACAGGCTAGCACAGATACGCAGTATTTT. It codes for CASSHGQASTDTQYF.

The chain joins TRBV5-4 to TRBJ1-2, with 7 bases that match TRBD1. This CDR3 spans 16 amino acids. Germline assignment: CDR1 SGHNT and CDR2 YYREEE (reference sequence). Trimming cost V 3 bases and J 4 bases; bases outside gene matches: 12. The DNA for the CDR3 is TGTGCCAGCAGCTCCAAGACACGAACAGGGGTCTATGGCTACACCTTC. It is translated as CASSSKTRTGVYGYTF.

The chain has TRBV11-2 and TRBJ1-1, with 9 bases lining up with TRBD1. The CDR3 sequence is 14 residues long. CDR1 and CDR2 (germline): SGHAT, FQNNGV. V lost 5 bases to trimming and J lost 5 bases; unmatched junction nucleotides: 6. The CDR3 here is CASSEQGARTEAFF. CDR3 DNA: TGTGCCAGCAGCGAACAGGGGGCGCGTACTGAAGCTTTCTTT. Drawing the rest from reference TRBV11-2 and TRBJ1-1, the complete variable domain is EAGVAQSPRYKIIEKRQSVAFWCNPISGHATLYWYQQILGQGPKLLIQFQNNGVVDDSQLPKDRFSAERLKGVDSTLKIQPAKLEDSAVYLCASSEQGARTEAFFGQGTRLTVV.

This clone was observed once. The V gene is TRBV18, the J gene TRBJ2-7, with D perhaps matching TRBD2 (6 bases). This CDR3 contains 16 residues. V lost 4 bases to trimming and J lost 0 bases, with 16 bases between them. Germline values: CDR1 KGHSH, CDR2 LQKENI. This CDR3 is CASSRMGGATSYEQYF. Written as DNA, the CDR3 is TGTGCCAGCTCACGAATGGGCGGGGCCACCTCCTACGAGCAGTACTTC.

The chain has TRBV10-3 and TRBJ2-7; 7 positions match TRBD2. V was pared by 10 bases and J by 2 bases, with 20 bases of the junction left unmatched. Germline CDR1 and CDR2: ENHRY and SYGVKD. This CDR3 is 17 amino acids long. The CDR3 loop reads CATRFSAKGGRPYEQYF. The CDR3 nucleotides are TGTGCCACCCGTTTTTCGGCTAAGGGAGGGCGGCCCTACGAGCAGTACTTC.